This passage covers 8 T cell receptor beta chains from one sample sequenced in a study of T-cell reconstitution after alpha-beta-depleted transplantation in children. As it was prepared, the TCRbeta library received unique molecular identifiers. TCRdb re-called the PCR reads through MiXCR, storing one row per CDR3 protein. The sample includes 640,000 or so distinct CDR3 sequences, 16% of them seen just once. The starting material was PBMCs from the stem cell graft donor, obtained from the stem cell graft. The receptor source for this set is a human donor who donated a stem cell graft to a child with acute myeloid leukemia.

This clonotype has ten or more counts. This chain connects TRBV6-5 to TRBJ1-1; no definite D call. This CDR3 has 14 residues. V was trimmed by 4 bases and J by 6 bases, leaving 15 bases between them. The germline V gene encodes CDR1 MNHEY and CDR2 SVGAGI. CDR3 nucleotide sequence: TGTGCCAGCAGTTCCGTGACGGTCGTCCCTGAAGCTTTCTTT. This encodes CASSSVTVVPEAFF.

This clonotype was counted a few times. CDR3 amino acids: CSARDRLFEQFF. The CDR3 DNA reads TGCAGTGCTAGAGATCGTCTATTTGAGCAGTTCTTC. The chain has TRBV20-1 and TRBJ2-1; D remains ambiguous. Looked up from germline, CDR1 is DFQATT and CDR2 is SNEGSKA (reference sequence). This CDR3 spans 12 amino acids. V was trimmed by 0 bases and J by 9 bases, leaving 9 bases between them.

This clonotype has only a few counts. V and J are TRBV5-1 and TRBJ2-7; TRBD2 agrees at 9 bases. Germline V lookup: CDR1 SGHRS, CDR2 YFSETQ. Trimming cost V 7 bases and J 6 bases; bases outside gene matches: 8. The CDR3 loop spans 13 amino acids. In nucleotides, the CDR3 is TGCGCCAGCCACTTAGCGGGGGCGGTCGAGCAGTACTTC. It codes for CASHLAGAVEQYF.

This clonotype occurred many times. This sequence joins TRBV20-1 and TRBJ1-2; 12 bases match TRBD1. CDR3 length: 13 amino acids. J gave up 7 bases and V 5 bases, and 5 bases lay outside the gene matches. CDR1 DFQATT and CDR2 SNEGSKA come from the germline V gene (reference sequence). CDR3 in DNA: TGCAGTGCTTGGGACAGGGGGCGAAGTGGCTACACCTTC. Protein: CSAWDRGRSGYTF.

This clonotype was seen a few times. The chain is built from TRBV30 and TRBJ2-3, with D possibly being TRBD1 or TRBD2 (6 bases each). The V end was cut by 2 bases, the J end by 5 bases, with 11 bases between. The CDR3 has 13 residues. Germline V gene lookup returns CDR1 GTSNPN and CDR2 SVGIG (reference sequence). The DNA of the CDR3 is TGTGCCTGGAGTCCGGGGGCGGGAGATACGCAGTATTTT. Its translation is CAWSPGAGDTQYF.

This chain joins TRBV29-1 and TRBJ2-2; no reliable D call. Trimming removed 2 bases at V and 5 bases at J, with 6 bases between. The CDR3 spans 12 residues. CDR1 and CDR2 (germline): SQVTM, ANQGSEA. CDR3 amino acids: CSVEKQTGELFF. The DNA of the CDR3 is TGCAGCGTTGAAAAACAAACCGGGGAGCTGTTTTTT.

This clonotype was observed once. J is TRBJ2-1 and V is TRBV5-1; 11 nucleotides agree with TRBD2. The length of the CDR3 is 15 residues. The germline gives CDR1 SGHRS, CDR2 YFSETQ. V lost 4 bases, J lost 8 bases, and 8 bases stayed unmatched. In nucleotides, the CDR3 is TGCGCCAGCAGCACTACTAGCGGGGGATTCTATGAGCAGTTCTTC. Amino acids: CASSTTSGGFYEQFF.

This sequence joins TRBV5-1 and TRBJ1-1; D may be TRBD1 (5 bases). V gave up 6 bases and J gave up 5 bases, with 23 bases separating them. Germline V gives CDR1 SGHRS, CDR2 YFSETQ. The CDR3 runs to 16 residues. For the CDR3, the DNA is TGCGCCAGCAACTCGGCGGGGGTTCAGGGAGGGACTGAAGCTTTCTTT. Translation: CASNSAGVQGGTEAFF. The full variable domain, rest sourced from reference TRBV5-1 and TRBJ1-1, is KAGVTQTPRYLIKTRGQQVTLSCSPISGHRSVSWYQQTPGQGLQFLFEYFSETQRNKGNFPGRFSGRQFSNSRSEMNVSTLELGDSALYLCASNSAGVQGGTEAFFGQGTRLTVV.